The 17 T cell receptor beta chains reported below all come from one sample, sequenced in a study of blood T cell repertoires in COVID-19 (dated by TCRdb to about 2020). The library came from the immunoSEQ multiplex PCR assay. TCRdb limited this immuneACCESS table to in-frame rearrangements with V and J called. A share of clones is missing; checked studies link under half to unresolved V genes, and the rest is unexplained. This sample is represented by roughly 240,000 clones; about nine tenths of them were singletons. Approximately 2.4% of the sample belongs to the ten largest clones. The sequencing input was PBMCs or T cells enriched from blood (not recorded which). The receptors were gathered from a woman in her 30s with acute COVID-19.

In this sample, this clone turned up a few times. This sequence joins TRBV7-9 and TRBJ2-2; 9 nucleotides agree with TRBD2. Germline loops: CDR1 SEHNR, CDR2 FQNEAQ (reference sequence). The CDR3 sequence is 14 residues long. Unmatched junction bases numbered 5, after V lost 6 bases and J lost 6 bases. In nucleotides, the CDR3 is TGTGCCAGCAGTTCTAGCGGGGTCGCCGGGGAGCTGTTTTTT. It yields the protein CASSSSGVAGELFF.

The table lists this clone with a few counts. This chain joins TRBV6-5 and TRBJ2-7, with D maybe TRBD1 (6 bases). Germline V gene lookup returns CDR1 MNHEY and CDR2 SVGAGI. V was shortened by 6 bases and J by 4 bases, with 19 bases between the two germline ends. This CDR3 is 15 amino acids long. In nucleotides, the CDR3 is TGTGCCAGCAGACGTGAGAGGGGGACGGGGTACGAGCAGTACTTC. Amino acids: CASRRERGTGYEQYF.

The chain uses TRBV7-8 and TRBJ2-7; D may be TRBD1 (6 bases). The CDR3 covers 12 residues. The germline V gene encodes CDR1 SGHVS and CDR2 FQNEAQ. V lost 5 bases and J 5 bases, leaving 10 bases between the germline ends. As DNA, the CDR3 is TGTGCCAGCAGCCCCAACAGGGACGAGCAGTACTTC. Amino acid sequence: CASSPNRDEQYF. The whole variable domain, filled in from reference TRBV7-8 and TRBJ2-7, reads GAGVSQSPRYKVAKRGQDVALRCDPISGHVSLFWYQQALGQGPEFLTYFQNEAQLDKSGLPSDRFFAERPEGSVSTLKIQRTQQEDSAVYLCASSPNRDEQYFGPGTRLTVT.

This chain uses TRBV27 with TRBJ1-6, with D possibly being TRBD1 (5 bases). Germline values: CDR1 MNHEY, CDR2 SMNVEV (reference sequence). V lost 5 bases and J 11 bases, leaving 10 bases between the germline ends. The CDR3 has 12 amino acids. CDR3 in amino acids: CASSRGLAPLHF. For the CDR3, the DNA is TGTGCCAGCAGTAGGGGCCTGGCACCCCTCCACTTT.

This clone has more than one count but fewer than ten. The chain carries TRBV18 and TRBJ1-2; no definite D call. The V and J ends lost 3 bases and 3 bases respectively, with 14 bases between them. The CDR3 runs to 15 residues. Germline lookup yields CDR1 KGHSH and CDR2 LQKENI. CDR3 region: CASSPTEGSDYGYTF. DNA for the CDR3: TGTGCCAGCTCACCGACCGAGGGCAGTGACTATGGCTACACCTTC.

This clone came up a few times. This rearrangement joins TRBV18 to TRBJ1-6; 10 bases match TRBD1. V gave up 6 bases and J gave up 7 bases; unmatched junction bases: 3. Germline loops: CDR1 KGHSH, CDR2 LQKENI. This CDR3 region has 14 residues. The CDR3, as DNA: TGTGCCAGCTCGGAGGACAGGGGGAATTCACCCCTCCACTTT. Translation: CASSEDRGNSPLHF.

A single count supports this clone. The chain has TRBV20-1 and TRBJ1-2; 7 nucleotides agree with TRBD1. This CDR3 is built from 12 residues. With V trimmed by 3 bases and J by 6 bases, 4 bases remained unmatched. The V gene's germline CDR1 is DFQATT and CDR2 SNEGSKA (reference sequence). In DNA, the CDR3 is TGCAGTGCTAGTGACAGGGCCCATGGCTACACCTTC. This translates into CSASDRAHGYTF.

There are a few counts of this clone. The chain uses TRBV27 and TRBJ1-1, with 8 nucleotides matching TRBD1. Germline CDR1 and CDR2: MNHEY and SMNVEV (reference sequence). Unmatched junction bases numbered 3, after V lost 5 bases and J lost 7 bases. The CDR3 loop spans 12 amino acids. The CDR3: CASSPDRDEAFF. DNA of the CDR3: TGTGCCAGCAGTCCGGACAGGGATGAAGCTTTCTTT.

J is TRBJ1-2 and V is TRBV4-3; 7 positions match TRBD1. This CDR3 has 15 residues. CDR1 LGHNA and CDR2 YSLEER come from the germline V gene. V lost 0 bases to trimming and J lost 6 bases; unmatched junction nucleotides: 7. The CDR3 DNA reads TGCGCCAGCAGCCAAGAGTATCTGGACAGGAATGGCTACACCTTC. Its translation: CASSQEYLDRNGYTF.

The chain is built from TRBV7-8 and TRBJ2-2; the D is unclear. Trimming stripped 5 bases from V and 1 base from J, with 5 bases between. Germline assignment: CDR1 SGHVS and CDR2 FQNEAQ. This CDR3 is 13 amino acids long. The CDR3: CASSHQNTGELFF. CDR3 sequence (DNA): TGTGCCAGCAGCCATCAGAACACCGGGGAGCTGTTTTTT.

The rearrangement links TRBV9 to TRBJ2-7, with 9 bases aligning to TRBD1. Per the germline V gene, CDR1 is SGDLS and CDR2 is YYNGEE. The CDR3 has 17 residues. V lost 3 bases to trimming and J lost 2 bases; unmatched junction nucleotides: 12. This chain's CDR3 is CASSAPSGQGKPYEQYF. The CDR3 bases are TGTGCCAGCAGCGCCCCCTCGGGACAGGGCAAGCCCTACGAGCAGTACTTC.

The V and J genes are TRBV14 and TRBJ2-1, with no clear D. The CDR3 has 15 amino acids. V lost 3 bases, J lost 0 bases, and 9 bases lay in between. CDR1 and CDR2 from the germline V gene are SGHDN and FVKESK. Here the CDR3 DNA reads TGTGCCAGCAGCCAGGAGCCCCTCTCCTACAATGAGCAGTTCTTC. Translation: CASSQEPLSYNEQFF.

About this clone itself: Other DNA sequences of this sample code for an identical CDR3. The rearrangement joins TRBV19 to TRBJ2-1, with 11 bases that match TRBD1. V shed 5 bases and J 7 bases; nucleotides not matched to a gene: 4. The CDR3 totals 14 residues. Germline CDR1 and CDR2: LNHDA and SQIVND (reference sequence). CDR3 amino acids: CASSLGTGGNEQFF. The CDR3 DNA sequence: TGTGCCAGTAGTCTCGGGACAGGGGGTAATGAGCAGTTCTTC.

The rearrangement uses TRBV5-6 and TRBJ1-1; the match to TRBD1 covers 10 bases. This CDR3 is 16 amino acids long. CDR1 is SGHDT, CDR2 YYEEEE, per germline. V lost 3 bases to trimming and J lost 10 bases; unmatched junction nucleotides: 15. CDR3 sequence: CASSSGGDRGSGGAFF. The CDR3 region has the DNA TGTGCCAGCAGCTCGGGCGGGGACAGGGGTTCGGGTGGAGCTTTCTTT. The complete variable domain, with remaining parts taken from reference TRBV5-6 and TRBJ1-1, reads DAGVTQSPTHLIKTRGQQVTLRCSPKSGHDTVSWYQQALGQGPQFIFQYYEEEERQRGNFPDRFSGHQFPNYSSELNVNALLLGDSALYLCASSSGGDRGSGGAFFGQGTRLTVV.

The rearrangement uses TRBV6-2 or TRBV6-3 and TRBJ1-4; D possibly corresponds to TRBD1 (6 bases). CDR1 MNHEY and CDR2 SVGEGT come from the germline V gene. CDR3 length equals 15 residues. Between the trimmed V and J ends, which lost 2 bases and 10 bases, there was a span of 17 bases. The DNA for the CDR3 is TGTGCCAGCAGTTACGTCTACAGGGAGAGTGTAAAACTGTTTTTT. This sequence encodes CASSYVYRESVKLFF.

The chain couples TRBV5-1 to TRBJ1-1; the match to TRBD1 covers 8 bases. From germline, CDR1 is SGHRS and CDR2 YFSETQ. The V segment lost 4 bases and the J segment 1 base; nucleotides outside the gene matches: 6. CDR3 length: 15 residues. CDR3 coding DNA: TGCGCCAGCAGCCCAAGACAGGGGAAGAACACTGAAGCTTTCTTT. Amino acid sequence: CASSPRQGKNTEAFF.

The rearrangement joins TRBV4-3 to TRBJ1-3; perhaps TRBD1 as D (6 bases). Germline CDR1 is LGHNA and CDR2 is YSLEER. V lost 1 base to trimming and J lost 2 bases, with 12 bases between them. The CDR3 covers 16 residues. In DNA form, the CDR3 reads TGCGCCAGCAGCCAAGGATGGGGGGGCGCTGGAAACACCATATATTTT. Its protein product is CASSQGWGGAGNTIYF.